The 27 T cell receptor beta chains listed next were all sequenced from one sample in a study of T cells in tuberculosis. Profiling relied on immunoSEQ multiplex PCR, and the TCRdb table lists in-frame clones only, not all of them. The sample consists of 44,000 or so clones, 90% to 95% of them appearing once. The sample taken for sequencing was PBMCs. These receptors all come from a donor aged 10 to 29 with latent tuberculosis or without tuberculosis infection.

This chain uses TRBV30 with TRBJ1-2; possibly TRBD1 for D (6 bases). Deletions cut 4 bases from V and 2 bases from J, with 17 bases between. The CDR3 has 15 residues. CDR1 GTSNPN and CDR2 SVGIG come from the germline V gene (reference sequence). CDR3 sequence reads: CAWIQDYQGNYGYTF. In DNA form, the CDR3 reads TGTGCCTGGATACAAGACTACCAGGGGAACTATGGCTACACCTTC.

The chain uses TRBV19 and TRBJ2-4; 7 nucleotides align to TRBD2. The CDR3 consists of 20 residues. Germline assignment: CDR1 LNHDA and CDR2 SQIVND (reference sequence). The trim removed 4 bases at V and 5 bases at J, leaving 23 bases unmatched. The CDR3 region is CASSTTRTSRYERTENIQYF. The CDR3, as DNA: TGTGCCAGTAGTACTACCCGGACTAGTCGATATGAGCGGACCGAAAACATTCAGTACTTC.

This sequence joins TRBV7-2 and TRBJ1-2, with TRBD1 as a possible D gene (5 bases). The CDR3 has 18 amino acids. Looked up from germline, CDR1 is SGHTA and CDR2 is FQGNSA. Trimming removed 2 bases from V and 1 base from J, with 20 bases in between. CDR3 DNA sequence: TGTGCCAGCAGCTTACAGGGTCTTGGTCCACAAAATAACTATGGCTACACCTTC. Encoded protein: CASSLQGLGPQNNYGYTF.

This clone has a single count. V is TRBV4-1 and J is TRBJ1-5; 7 bases are shared with TRBD1. Trimming took 5 bases from V and 0 from J; bases not matched to a gene: 4. Looked up from germline, CDR1 is MGHRA and CDR2 is YSYEKL. The CDR3 is 15 residues long. The DNA for the CDR3 is TGCGCCAGCAGCGCGGGACAGTATAGCAATCAGCCCCAGCATTTT. Protein sequence: CASSAGQYSNQPQHF.

V gene TRBV5-6 combines with J gene TRBJ2-5; D is possibly TRBD1 (6 bases). Germline loops: CDR1 SGHDT, CDR2 YYEEEE. Trimming took off 2 bases at V and 5 bases at J, with 7 bases between the two ends. CDR3 size: 12 residues. DNA for the CDR3: TGTGCCAGCAGCTTAAGGGGGGAGACCCAGTACTTC. Encoded protein: CASSLRGETQYF.

The chain is built from TRBV14 and TRBJ2-3; no definite D call. CDR1 and CDR2 (germline): SGHDN, FVKESK. The CDR3 loop spans 11 amino acids. V was trimmed by 4 bases and J by 8 bases, leaving 7 bases between them. CDR3 coding DNA: TGTGCCAGCAGCCTCACGGGTACGCAGTATTTT. As protein: CASSLTGTQYF. Full variable domain (remainder filled in from reference TRBV14 and TRBJ2-3): EAGVTQFPSHSVIEKGQTVTLRCDPISGHDNLYWYRRVMGKEIKFLLHFVKESKQDESGMPNNRFLAERTGGTYSTLKVQPAELEDSGVYFCASSLTGTQYFGPGTRLTVL.

The genes are TRBV10-3 and TRBJ1-1; D is perhaps TRBD1 (5 bases). This CDR3 spans 14 amino acids. The V end lost 10 bases, the J end lost 1 base, and 16 bases lay between the germline ends. Germline lookup yields CDR1 ENHRY and CDR2 SYGVKD. CDR3 sequence: CATLPHGGNTEAFF. The CDR3 DNA reads as TGTGCCACTCTTCCCCACGGGGGGAACACTGAAGCTTTCTTT.

This chain joins TRBV18 and TRBJ2-7; perhaps TRBD1 as D (6 bases). CDR3 length equals 16 residues. The germline V and J ends were trimmed by 3 bases and 0 bases, with 15 bases remaining between them. Germline CDR1 is KGHSH and CDR2 is LQKENI. CDR3 DNA sequence: TGTGCCAGCTCACCCACAACAGGGCCCCTCTCCTACGAGCAGTACTTC. Protein product: CASSPTTGPLSYEQYF.

This sequence joins TRBV5-6 and TRBJ2-4, with 7 positions matching TRBD2. Germline trimming cut 2 bases from V and 0 bases from J; bases unmatched to any gene: 11. Germline values: CDR1 SGHDT, CDR2 YYEEEE. The CDR3 extends over 18 amino acids. CDR3 DNA sequence: TGTGCCAGCAGCTTCCTTTTGGCGGGAGATCTAGCCAAAAACATTCAGTACTTC. It codes for CASSFLLAGDLAKNIQYF.

The chain has TRBV7-6 and TRBJ2-1, with a weak D call TRBD2 (6 bases). Germline loops: CDR1 SGHVS, CDR2 FNYEAQ. With 2 bases removed from V and 4 bases from J, the gap between germline ends came to 15 bases. This CDR3 is built from 16 residues. CDR3 protein: CASSLLSPGEYNEQFF. In DNA, the CDR3 is TGTGCCAGCAGCTTATTAAGCCCGGGGGAGTACAATGAGCAGTTCTTC. Full variable domain (rest looked up from reference TRBV7-6 and TRBJ2-1): GAGVSQSPRYKVTKRGQDVALRCDPISGHVSLYWYRQALGQGPEFLTYFNYEAQQDKSGLPNDRFSAERPEGSISTLTIQRTEQRDSAMYRCASSLLSPGEYNEQFFGPGTRLTVL.

For this clone: The sample has other DNA sequences that encode this CDR3 too. This chain connects TRBV5-1 to TRBJ2-3, with TRBD2 as a possible D gene (7 bases). CDR1 is SGHRS, CDR2 YFSETQ, per germline. The V end was cut by 2 bases, the J end by 5 bases, with 9 bases between. This CDR3 is 13 amino acids long. CDR3 DNA sequence: TGCGCCAGCAGCTTAGGGGGGGAAGATACGCAGTATTTT. Translating gives CASSLGGEDTQYF.

The genes are TRBV27 and TRBJ2-1, with 13 positions matching TRBD2. The CDR3 consists of 16 residues. Looked up from germline, CDR1 is MNHEY and CDR2 is SMNVEV (reference sequence). V lost 6 bases to trimming and J lost 8 bases; unmatched junction nucleotides: 10. CDR3 sequence reads: CASRPGGLAGKDEQFF. CDR3 nucleotides: TGTGCCAGCAGACCGGGGGGACTAGCGGGAAAAGATGAGCAGTTCTTC.

The rearrangement uses TRBV11-3 and TRBJ2-2, with 10 bases aligning to TRBD1. The CDR3 is 17 amino acids. V lost 5 bases to trimming and J lost 4 bases; unmatched junction nucleotides: 10. Germline assignment: CDR1 SGHNT and CDR2 YENEEA. CDR3 region: CASSPGMGQGLTGELFF. DNA of the CDR3: TGTGCCAGCAGCCCCGGGATGGGACAGGGGCTCACCGGGGAGCTGTTTTTT.

The rearrangement links TRBV7-9 to TRBJ2-7, with 8 bases aligning to TRBD2. V shed 0 bases and J 5 bases; nucleotides not matched to a gene: 9. This CDR3 contains 16 residues. The germline CDR1 and CDR2 sequences are SEHNR and FQNEAQ (reference sequence). DNA for the CDR3: TGTGCCAGCAGCTTAGCACGGACTAGCCTTCTCGACGAGCAGTACTTC. Amino acid sequence: CASSLARTSLLDEQYF.

This chain links TRBV7-9 with TRBJ2-1; TRBD2 agrees at 7 bases. V trimming: 4 bases; J trimming: 1 base; junction bases outside the gene matches: 16. The V gene's germline CDR1 is SEHNR and CDR2 FQNEAQ (reference sequence). CDR3 length equals 19 residues. The CDR3 loop is CASSSPRDYPSLSYNEQFF. The CDR3 DNA follows: TGTGCCAGCAGCTCCCCTCGGGACTACCCTTCCCTATCCTACAATGAGCAGTTCTTC.

The chain combines TRBV18 with TRBJ1-1; D possibly corresponds to TRBD1 (5 bases). V shed 3 bases and J shed 5 bases, with 16 bases lying between them. The germline gives CDR1 KGHSH, CDR2 LQKENI. CDR3 length equals 15 residues. The CDR3 coding sequence is TGTGCCAGCTCACCGAACAGGCCCCCGGGTACTGAAGCTTTCTTT. Translation: CASSPNRPPGTEAFF.

V gene TRBV4-2 combines with J gene TRBJ2-1; 10 positions agree with TRBD2. The CDR3 runs to 17 residues. V trimming: 3 bases; J trimming: 1 base; junction bases outside the gene matches: 6. The V gene's germline CDR1 is LGHNA and CDR2 YNFKEQ. The CDR3 region has the DNA TGTGCCAGCAGCCATGAACCGGGACTAGCGTCCTACAATGAGCAGTTCTTC. This sequence encodes CASSHEPGLASYNEQFF.

This clone has a single count. The chain carries TRBV7-9 and TRBJ2-2, with D unresolved. V gave up 3 bases and J gave up 6 bases, with 5 bases separating them. The CDR3 has 12 amino acids. From germline, CDR1 is SEHNR and CDR2 FQNEAQ (reference sequence). The CDR3 spells CASSLLSGELFF. CDR3 nucleotides: TGTGCCAGCAGCTTGCTATCCGGGGAGCTGTTTTTT. The variable domain in full, with the rest retrieved from reference TRBV7-9 and TRBJ2-2, is DTGVSQNPRHKITKRGQNVTFRCDPISEHNRLYWYRQTLGQGPEFLTYFQNEAQLEKSRLLSDRFSAERPKGSFSTLEIQRTEQGDSAMYLCASSLLSGELFFGEGSRLTVL.

V is TRBV19 and J is TRBJ1-5, with D unresolved. Germline V gives CDR1 LNHDA, CDR2 SQIVND (reference sequence). Trimming pared 5 bases from V and 0 bases from J, leaving 8 bases between. CDR3 length: 14 amino acids. The chain's CDR3 is CASSPVNSNQPQHF. The CDR3 DNA is TGTGCCAGTAGTCCAGTAAATAGCAATCAGCCCCAGCATTTT.

This chain links TRBV7-8 with TRBJ1-6; D might be TRBD1 (5 bases). Germline-derived CDR1 and CDR2 are SGHVS and FQNEAQ. This CDR3 contains 17 residues. V gave up 1 base and J gave up 0 bases, with 10 bases separating them. CDR3 in DNA: TGTGCCAGCAGCTTAGTGGGGGGTAGCTCCTATAATTCACCCCTCCACTTT. Protein: CASSLVGGSSYNSPLHF. The full variable domain, completed using reference TRBV7-8 and TRBJ1-6, is GAGVSQSPRYKVAKRGQDVALRCDPISGHVSLFWYQQALGQGPEFLTYFQNEAQLDKSGLPSDRFFAERPEGSVSTLKIQRTQQEDSAVYLCASSLVGGSSYNSPLHFGNGTRLTVT.

The chain's CDR3 is CASSTGTEPFYEQYF. CDR3 in DNA: TGCGCCAGCAGCACAGGGACAGAACCCTTCTACGAGCAGTACTTC. J is TRBJ2-7 and V is TRBV5-1, with 7 positions matching TRBD1. Per germline, CDR1 SGHRS and CDR2 YFSETQ. The CDR3 covers 15 residues. The V segment lost 4 bases and the J segment 3 bases; nucleotides outside the gene matches: 10. The full variable domain, completed using reference TRBV5-1 and TRBJ2-7, is KAGVTQTPRYLIKTRGQQVTLSCSPISGHRSVSWYQQTPGQGLQFLFEYFSETQRNKGNFPGRFSGRQFSNSRSEMNVSTLELGDSALYLCASSTGTEPFYEQYFGPGTRLTVT.

The genes are TRBV27 and TRBJ1-5, with D tentatively TRBD1 (6 bases). Trimming pared 4 bases from V and 3 bases from J, leaving 16 bases between. Germline CDR1 and CDR2: MNHEY and SMNVEV (reference sequence). The CDR3 is 16 residues long. CDR3: CASSSYRDTINQPQHF. CDR3 bases: TGTGCCAGCAGTTCATACCGGGACACCATCAATCAGCCCCAGCATTTT.

This clone was observed a single time. CDR3 amino acids: CATPPPQHF. The CDR3 nucleotides read TGTGCCACCCCTCCGCCCCAGCATTTT. The chain carries TRBV27 and TRBJ1-5, with D unresolved. Germline V gives CDR1 MNHEY, CDR2 SMNVEV (reference sequence). The V and J ends lost 10 bases and 9 bases respectively, with 7 bases between them. This CDR3 region has 9 residues.

The V and J genes are TRBV11-3 and TRBJ2-1; TRBD1 matches at 7 bases. This CDR3 comprises 14 residues. CDR1 is SGHNT, CDR2 YENEEA, per germline. V dropped 5 bases and J dropped 10; count of bases not matched to a gene: 11. The chain's CDR3 is CASSPPGTEDEQFF. CDR3 sequence (DNA): TGTGCCAGCAGCCCCCCCGGGACAGAGGACGAGCAGTTCTTC. Filled out from reference TRBV11-3 and TRBJ2-1, the complete variable domain reads EAGVVQSPRYKIIEKKQPVAFWCNPISGHNTLYWYLQNLGQGPELLIRYENEEAVDDSQLPKDRFSAERLKGVDSTLKIQPAELGDSAVYLCASSPPGTEDEQFFGPGTRLTVL.

V is TRBV12-5 and J is TRBJ2-3; 12 nucleotides agree with TRBD1. The CDR3 totals 18 residues. V lost 2 bases, J lost 4 bases, and 10 bases stayed unmatched. Germline V CDR1 and CDR2: LGHNT, FRNRAP. DNA of the CDR3: TGTGCTAGTGGTTTGCCCGGGACAGGGGGCGATGGAGCAGATACGCAGTATTTT. Protein sequence: CASGLPGTGGDGADTQYF.

This clone was observed a single time. The J gene is TRBJ2-5, the V gene TRBV2; D call uncertain. The V gene's germline CDR1 is SNHLY and CDR2 FYNNEI. The CDR3 sequence is 14 residues long. V was clipped by 5 bases and J by 2 bases, with 12 bases between them. The CDR3 DNA follows: TGTGCCAGCAGTTTTTTAACTTTTCAAGAGACCCAGTACTTC. It codes for CASSFLTFQETQYF.

The gene calls are TRBV12-5 and TRBJ2-1; 10 positions agree with TRBD2. The CDR3 totals 16 residues. The germline CDR1 and CDR2 sequences are LGHNT and FRNRAP. Trimming at V came to 0 bases and at J to 7 bases, leaving 6 bases not matched to a gene. CDR3 residues: CASGLVKAGGSNEQFF. For the CDR3, the DNA is TGTGCTAGTGGTTTGGTAAAAGCGGGAGGGAGTAATGAGCAGTTCTTC.